One and the same sample provided the 18 T cell receptor beta chains below, sequenced in a study of blood T cell repertoires in COVID-19. Sequenced by immunoSEQ multiplex PCR; TCRdb stores in-frame clones only, minus some. The repertoire holds 88,000 or so clones, with 89% as singletons. Specimen: peripheral blood. The receptors here all came from a man aged 50 to 60 with acute or convalescent COVID-19.

CDR3 sequence (DNA): TGCAGTGCTAGTCCGGGGCAGGGACATAGAAACACCATATATTTT. It is translated as CSASPGQGHRNTIYF. V and J are TRBV20-1 and TRBJ1-3; D might be TRBD1 (6 bases). CDR1 is DFQATT and CDR2 is SNEGSKA in the germline V gene (reference sequence). V lost 3 bases, J lost 5 bases, and 17 bases lay in between. This CDR3 has 15 amino acids.

This clone appeared a single time. The V and J genes are TRBV30 and TRBJ1-5; 7 bases are a match to TRBD1. Germline V gives CDR1 GTSNPN, CDR2 SVGIG (reference sequence). This CDR3 is 14 amino acids long. V gave up 5 bases and J gave up 7 bases; unmatched junction bases: 11. The CDR3 DNA reads as TGTGCCTGGTCACAGGGGATCAGCCGCCAGCCCCAGCATTTT. Translated, it gives CAWSQGISRQPQHF.

This sequence joins TRBV5-6 and TRBJ2-2; the D gene is possibly TRBD1 (6 bases). The V end was cut by 4 bases, the J end by 4 bases, with 23 bases between. The CDR3 runs to 18 residues. Germline V CDR1 and CDR2: SGHDT, YYEEEE. The CDR3: CASSPHYQTGHITGELFF. The CDR3 DNA reads as TGTGCCAGCAGCCCCCACTACCAGACAGGACATATCACCGGGGAGCTGTTTTTT.

This chain joins TRBV19 and TRBJ2-5, with 11 bases identical to TRBD2. The trim removed 5 bases at V and 0 bases at J, leaving 5 bases unmatched. Per the germline V gene, CDR1 is LNHDA and CDR2 is SQIVND (reference sequence). The CDR3 has 16 amino acids. CDR3 DNA: TGTGCCAGTAGTTTTTCTAGCGGGGGGAACCAAGAGACCCAGTACTTC. Protein sequence: CASSFSSGGNQETQYF.

The rearrangement links TRBV9 to TRBJ2-5; 8 bases fit TRBD2. The CDR3 is 14 residues long. Germline CDR1 SGDLS, CDR2 YYNGEE. After removal of 2 bases from V and 5 bases from J, the junction contained 5 bases not matched to a gene. Here the CDR3 reads CASSVRGGRETQYF. In nucleotides, the CDR3 is TGTGCCAGCAGCGTCCGGGGGGGCCGGGAGACCCAGTACTTC.

The CDR3, as DNA: TGCGCCAGCAGCCCCGACAGGGAGCACGCTTTCTTT. Translating gives CASSPDREHAFF. This rearrangement joins TRBV5-1 to TRBJ1-1, with TRBD1 identical over 7 bases. This CDR3 spans 12 amino acids. V shed 4 bases, J shed 11 bases, and the junction held 8 bases outside the gene matches. Germline-derived CDR1 and CDR2 are SGHRS and YFSETQ.

The V call is TRBV9, the J call TRBJ2-3; TRBD2 matches 7 bases. V gave up 3 bases and J gave up 3 bases; unmatched junction bases: 7. Germline values: CDR1 SGDLS, CDR2 YYNGEE. The CDR3 totals 15 residues. CDR3 DNA sequence: TGTGCCAGCAGCGCCTCTAGCGGATTGACAGATACGCAGTATTTT. Its translation: CASSASSGLTDTQYF.

The V and J genes are TRBV6-5 and TRBJ1-1; D perhaps matches TRBD1 (5 bases). Between the trimmed V and J ends, which lost 6 bases and 1 base, there was a span of 9 bases. This CDR3 region has 13 residues. CDR1 MNHEY and CDR2 SVGAGI come from the germline V gene. The CDR3 nucleotides are TGTGCCAGCAGGGGAACAGGGAACACTGAAGCTTTCTTT. This sequence encodes CASRGTGNTEAFF.

As to this clone: Germline is not matched at one junction end, which may reflect a read error. CDR3 residues: CAINEGGGRQPQHF. CDR3 DNA: TGTGCCATCAATGAGGGCGGAGGGAGACAGCCCCAGCATTTT. The V and J genes are TRBV10-3 and TRBJ1-5; D call uncertain. Per germline, CDR1 ENHRY and CDR2 SYGVKD. The CDR3 consists of 14 residues.

The rearrangement links TRBV19 to TRBJ1-1, with 7 bases that match TRBD1. In germline, CDR1 is LNHDA, CDR2 SQIVND (reference sequence). V was clipped by 4 bases and J by 0 bases; unmatched bases: 11. This CDR3 is built from 17 residues. CDR3 DNA: TGTGCCAGTAGTAATTCGAGGGACAGTCCCATGAACACTGAAGCTTTCTTT. Translation gives CASSNSRDSPMNTEAFF.

The chain links TRBV28 to TRBJ2-5, with 15 bases identical to TRBD2. CDR1 and CDR2 from the germline V gene are MDHEN and SYDVKM. This CDR3 contains 16 residues. The J segment lost 3 bases and the V segment lost 4 bases, leaving 3 bases of the junction unmatched. CDR3 sequence reads: CASSSWTSGREETQYF. DNA for the CDR3: TGTGCCAGCAGTTCTTGGACTAGCGGGAGGGAAGAGACCCAGTACTTC.

The genes are TRBV7-3 and TRBJ2-5; D is perhaps TRBD2 (7 bases). V was clipped by 4 bases and J by 4 bases, with 16 bases between them. CDR1 and CDR2 from the germline V gene are SGHTA and FQGTGA. The CDR3 is 15 residues long. This chain's CDR3 is CASSSTGSGGETQYF. CDR3 nucleotides: TGTGCCAGCAGCTCAACAGGGTCGGGGGGAGAGACCCAGTACTTC.

The V and J genes are TRBV6-5 and TRBJ2-1; tentatively, D is TRBD1 (6 bases). Looked up from germline, CDR1 is MNHEY and CDR2 is SVGAGI. The V and J ends lost 5 bases and 7 bases respectively, with 18 bases between them. The CDR3 length is 15 residues. The CDR3 region is CASSQRRGQGNEQFF. The CDR3 DNA follows: TGTGCCAGCAGTCAACGCCGGGGCCAGGGGAATGAGCAGTTCTTC.

This clone was observed a handful of times. The chain couples TRBV6-5 to TRBJ1-1; D remains ambiguous. The germline V gene has CDR1 MNHEY and CDR2 SVGAGI. This CDR3 is built from 14 residues. Trimming took off 6 bases at V and 2 bases at J, with 13 bases between the two ends. The CDR3 DNA follows: TGTGCCAGCAGGCGTGAGTTGAGAAACACTGAAGCTTTCTTT. Its translation: CASRRELRNTEAFF.

This clone appeared a single time. The J gene is TRBJ2-1, the V gene TRBV4-3; the D gene is possibly TRBD2 (5 bases). This CDR3 has 16 amino acids. Germline values: CDR1 LGHNA, CDR2 YSLEER. V lost 3 bases and J lost 7, with 19 bases in between. The CDR3 sequence: CASSHITDSFGNEQFF. CDR3 DNA: TGCGCCAGCAGCCATATAACGGACTCCTTTGGGAATGAGCAGTTCTTC.

The chain recombines TRBV7-2 with TRBJ2-5; 9 bases are a match to TRBD2. Germline V gene data show CDR1 as SGHTA and CDR2 as FQGNSA. This CDR3 is 15 amino acids long. V dropped 1 base and J dropped 5; count of bases not matched to a gene: 5. The CDR3 sequence: CASSLVKREDETQYF. The DNA for the CDR3 is TGTGCCAGCAGCTTAGTTAAGCGGGAGGATGAGACCCAGTACTTC.

This chain uses TRBV11-2 with TRBJ2-7, with 7 bases aligning to TRBD2. The trim removed 5 bases at V and 0 bases at J, leaving 10 bases unmatched. This CDR3 has 16 residues. Germline lookup yields CDR1 SGHAT and CDR2 FQNNGV. CDR3 loop: CASSPTYGGSSYEQYF. As DNA, the CDR3 is TGTGCCAGCAGCCCGACGTACGGGGGGAGCTCCTACGAGCAGTACTTC. The full variable domain, with the rest looked up from reference TRBV11-2 and TRBJ2-7, is EAGVAQSPRYKIIEKRQSVAFWCNPISGHATLYWYQQILGQGPKLLIQFQNNGVVDDSQLPKDRFSAERLKGVDSTLKIQPAKLEDSAVYLCASSPTYGGSSYEQYFGPGTRLTVT.

The CDR3 DNA follows: TGTGCCAGCTCACCGAGAGAAAGCGGGGGCCTACAAGAGACCCAGTACTTC. Translation: CASSPRESGGLQETQYF. The chain joins TRBV18 to TRBJ2-5, with 8 bases lining up with TRBD2. The CDR3 length is 17 residues. CDR1 KGHSH and CDR2 LQKENI come from the germline V gene. After removal of 3 bases from V and 2 bases from J, the junction contained 11 bases not matched to a gene.